Each of the 12 T cell receptor beta chains below was sequenced from the same sample in a study of blood T cell repertoires in COVID-19. Assay used: immunoSEQ multiplex PCR; TCRdb lists only in-frame clones, some missing. Here the sample spans 250,000 to 400,000 clones, 88% being singletons. The sample taken for sequencing was peripheral blood. The receptor source for this set is a woman under 40 with COVID-19, enrolled during active disease.

The chain combines TRBV10-3 with TRBJ1-5, with TRBD1 matching 11 bases. The V gene's germline CDR1 is ENHRY and CDR2 SYGVKD. CDR3 length equals 15 residues. V lost 2 bases, J lost 6 bases, and 3 bases stayed unmatched. Here the CDR3 DNA reads TGTGCCATCAGTGAGGGACAGGGGGCGGGTCAGCCCCAGCATTTT. This translates into CAISEGQGAGQPQHF.

This clone was observed once. At one end the junction does not follow the germline gene, possibly because of a read error. This chain connects TRBV7-4 to TRBJ1-6; D gene ambiguous. Per germline, CDR1 SGHVT and CDR2 SQSDAQ. The CDR3 has 13 residues. Here the CDR3 DNA reads TGTGCCAGCAGCTCGACCGGGAGGTACTCCTCTCGCTTT. This encodes CASSSTGRYSSRF.

This clone was found a few times. The rearrangement uses TRBV16 and TRBJ2-1, with TRBD2 as a possible D gene (6 bases). The length of the CDR3 is 15 residues. Trimming took 2 bases from V and 9 from J, leaving 17 bases between them. Germline CDR1 and CDR2: KGHSY and FQNENV. The CDR3 is CASSQNGPGGGEQFF. The CDR3 DNA is TGTGCCAGCAGCCAAAACGGGCCCGGGGGAGGTGAGCAGTTCTTC.

The CDR3 spells CASSQVKQGGAEAFF. The CDR3 region has the DNA TGTGCCAGCAGCCAAGTGAAGCAGGGTGGCGCTGAAGCTTTCTTT. V is TRBV4-2 and J is TRBJ1-1; possibly TRBD1 for D (5 bases). CDR3 length: 15 amino acids. Trimming removed 1 base from V and 6 bases from J, with 15 bases in between. Germline V gene sequence: CDR1 LGHNA, CDR2 YNFKEQ.

The sample holds one count of this clone. V and J are TRBV6-6 and TRBJ1-1; tentatively, D is TRBD1 (5 bases). Germline V gene sequence: CDR1 MNHNY, CDR2 SVGAGI (reference sequence). The CDR3 is 13 residues long. Trimming shortened V by 5 bases and J by 2 bases, and 9 bases separated the two germline ends. The CDR3 DNA reads TGTGCCAGCAGTCCCAGGGATAACACTGAAGCTTTCTTT. Translating gives CASSPRDNTEAFF.

The table lists this clone with a few counts. The chain recombines TRBV19 with TRBJ1-5, with D uncertain. V lost 4 bases, J lost 9 bases, and 19 bases lay in between. Germline loops: CDR1 LNHDA, CDR2 SQIVND (reference sequence). The CDR3 sequence is 15 residues long. The CDR3 coding sequence is TGTGCCAGTAGTAATCCGGGAGACCTATCTCGGCCCCAGCATTTT. Residues: CASSNPGDLSRPQHF.

The chain carries TRBV7-8 and TRBJ1-1; D uncertain. The CDR3 has 15 residues. The germline CDR1 and CDR2 sequences are SGHVS and FQNEAQ. V lost 0 bases to trimming and J lost 1 base, with 9 bases between them. CDR3 sequence (DNA): TGTGCCAGCAGCTTAGCGCCTCGGGGGAACACTGAAGCTTTCTTT. This sequence encodes CASSLAPRGNTEAFF.

The chain couples TRBV6-2 or TRBV6-3 to TRBJ2-7; 8 positions match TRBD1. The CDR3 is 15 residues long. J gave up 0 bases and V 6 bases, and 7 bases lay outside the gene matches. Germline V gene data show CDR1 as MNHEY and CDR2 as SVGEGT. The CDR3 loop is CASSPDRAFSYEQYF. In nucleotides, the CDR3 is TGTGCCAGCAGCCCGGACAGGGCGTTCTCCTACGAGCAGTACTTC.

This clone has just one count. V and J are TRBV9 and TRBJ1-2; TRBD1 might be the D (6 bases). The V end was cut by 0 bases, the J end by 3 bases, with 6 bases between. Germline V lookup: CDR1 SGDLS, CDR2 YYNGEE. This CDR3 contains 13 residues. The CDR3 DNA reads as TGTGCCAGCAGCGTAGGGACAGACTATGGCTACACCTTC. This translates into CASSVGTDYGYTF.

This chain joins TRBV28 and TRBJ2-2, with 7 bases identical to TRBD2. This CDR3 is 18 amino acids long. Germline V CDR1 and CDR2: MDHEN, SYDVKM. V lost 4 bases to trimming and J lost 4 bases; unmatched junction nucleotides: 15. The CDR3 DNA sequence: TGTGCCAGCAGTTACTCTGGGGTGGGAGGGGCCAGCACCGGGGAGCTGTTTTTT. This codes for CASSYSGVGGASTGELFF.

V and J are TRBV10-3 and TRBJ2-7; maybe TRBD1 (5 bases). V lost 10 bases, J lost 0 bases, and 13 bases lay in between. This CDR3 has 13 residues. Germline V gene data show CDR1 as ENHRY and CDR2 as SYGVKD. The CDR3 loop is CATTRRGSYEQYF. DNA for the CDR3: TGTGCCACCACCCGTAGGGGCTCCTACGAGCAGTACTTC.

V and J are TRBV5-1 and TRBJ1-1; D not certain. The CDR3 is made up of 14 amino acids. V gave up 0 bases and J gave up 6 bases, with 12 bases separating them. The germline V gene has CDR1 SGHRS and CDR2 YFSETQ. The CDR3 region is CASSLGGRSAEAFF. The CDR3 DNA reads as TGCGCCAGCAGCTTGGGAGGGCGGTCGGCTGAAGCTTTCTTT.